This T cell receptor beta chain comes out of a study of shared clonotypes between healthy human individuals. Overall study: The study enrolled two women and three men aged 18 to 49. General study findings and limits: A handful of donors had 4% to 5% of their naive CD4 clonotypes in common.

Germline V lookup: CDR1 SNHLY, CDR2 FYNNEI. V lost 6 bases to trimming and J lost 4 bases; unmatched junction nucleotides: 1. This CDR3 comprises 12 residues. About this clone: Its antigen is currently unknown.

The data were produced by immunoSEQ multiplex PCR, yet TCRdb's version contains in-frame clones alone and is incomplete. The sample shows millions of clones, approximately 95% of them seen only once. The receptor comes from a man aged 18 to 35 in good health. The chain recombines TRBV2 with TRBJ2-5; 8 bases agree with TRBD1. Sequences were obtained from naive CD4+ T cells sorted from blood. The subset: CD45RA+ positively selected. CDR3 DNA sequence: TGTGCCAGCAGGACAGGGGCAGAGACCCAGTACTTC. This codes for CASRTGAETQYF.